A selection of T cell receptor beta chains follows, all from one sample in a study of metastatic and nonmetastatic thyroid tumors. TCRdb re-called clones from the PCR reads using MiXCR. Of roughly 15,000 clones listed, roughly 24% are singletons. The material sequenced was tumor tissue. The receptor source for this set is a female donor with papillary thyroid cancer or a benign thyroid nodule (not recorded which). Some clones in this sample may be carry-over from other donors' samples. The CDR3 runs from the conserved cysteine through the conserved F or W.

TRBJ2-7 | TRBV5-1 | CASSLTGDYEQYF
TRBJ1-2 | TRBV18 | CASSPEHTKYYGYTF
TRBJ2-7 | TRBV27 | CASMGTSWSYEQYF
TRBJ2-5 | TRBV14 | CASSQARLVQETQYF
TRBJ2-1 | TRBV9 | CASSVAQDNYNEQFF
TRBJ2-1 | TRBV20-1 | CSAGGRGEQFF
TRBJ1-5 | TRBV18 | CASSRQGVITQPQHF
TRBJ2-7 | TRBV4-1 | CASSQLWLAGLSSYEHYF
TRBJ1-2 | TRBV27 | CASSSGGVRYGYTF
TRBJ1-2 | TRBV4-1 | CASSQDHQGSTDYGYTF
TRBJ2-7 | TRBV5-4 | CASSLEGLGSYEQNF
TRBJ2-7 | TRBV20-1 | CSARERGWGKYEQYF
TRBJ2-3 | TRBV6-2/TRBV6-3 | CAISYLRGTGTDTQYF
TRBJ2-3 | TRBV19 | CASSLLAGGGTDTQYF
TRBJ2-3 | TRBV7-2 | CASSLEPRTDTQYF
TRBJ2-7 | TRBV30 | CAWRLKGLADSYEQYF
TRBJ2-3 | TRBV7-6 | CASSTRTTSTDTQYF
TRBJ1-3 | TRBV7-7 | CASSLDPGEGNTIYF
TRBJ2-1 | TRBV5-1 | CASSPEGLPIEEQFF
TRBJ1-2 | TRBV20-1 | CSAPKPGQGYWYGYTF
TRBJ2-5 | TRBV2 | CAIQDWKETQYF
TRBJ2-1 | TRBV5-4 | CASSLYPSNHEQFF
TRBJ2-1 | TRBV20-1 | CSARDEGASYNEQFF
TRBJ1-5 | TRBV15 | CATSRGTGGNQPQHF
TRBJ2-7 | TRBV14 | CASSRGSGISDEQYF
TRBJ2-5 | TRBV19 | CASSIDRGPDRWETQYF
TRBJ1-3 | TRBV19 | CASSLTGNTIYF
TRBJ2-3 | TRBV27 | CASSYSYGPDTQYF
TRBJ2-3 | TRBV19 | CASSPGSTDTQYF
TRBJ2-3 | TRBV19 | CASSMRGAGVGDTQYF